This TCR beta chain appears in the sequencing data of a study of CD8+CD57+ T cells in acquired aplastic anemia. Germline CDR1 and CDR2: KGHSH and LQKENI. This CDR3 comprises 16 residues. V lost 2 bases to trimming and J lost 8 bases, with 16 bases between them. An expansion of CD8+CD57+ cells by flow cytometry had been shown in patients chosen for sequencing. In this sample, this clonotype turned up many times. TCR beta VDJ combinations and CDR3 sequences were profiled from genomic DNA. From the reads, TCRdb called clonotypes with MiXCR, one entry per CDR3 protein. The sample has around 180,000 distinct CDR3 sequences, approximately 48% seen once.

The chain recombines TRBV18 with TRBJ1-6, with D maybe TRBD1 (6 bases). The sequenced sample consisted of sorted CD4+, CD8+, or CD8+CD57+ T cells (not recorded which) from PBMCs. This receptor was obtained from a human donor with aplastic anemia. CDR3 loop: CASSPVTGGADSPLHF. CDR3 DNA sequence: TGTGCCAGCTCACCAGTAACGGGGGGCGCGGATTCACCCCTCCACTTT. Looking up the rest from reference TRBV18 and TRBJ1-6 gives the full variable domain: NAGVMQNPRHLVRRRGQEARLRCSPMKGHSHVYWYRQLPEEGLKFMVYLQKENIIDESGMPKERFSAEFPKEGPSILRIQQVVRGDSAAYFCASSPVTGGADSPLHFGNGTRLTVT.